The T cell receptor (beta chain) described here comes from a study of shared clonotypes between healthy human individuals. The study, taken as a whole, reports: The authors expected sequencing depth to affect clonotype sharing among donors.

All of the donors resided in Nashville, Tennessee, and each was a Caucasian adult. The assay used deep level. TCRdb's copy holds only in-frame clones and misses some; the assay was immunoSEQ multiplex PCR. The sample consists of about 2.4 million clones, approximately 93% of them appearing once. Concerning this clone: Its target is not known.

The germline V gene has CDR1 MDHEN and CDR2 SYDVKM. This CDR3 comprises 15 residues. With V trimmed by 5 bases and J by 3 bases, 6 bases remained unmatched. The specimen sequenced was naive CD4+ T cells from PBMCs. Subset described: CD45RA+ positively selected. V usage is TRBV28 and J usage is TRBJ1-5; TRBD1 agrees at 8 bases. This sequence originates from a man aged 18 to 35 in good health. Some clones in this sample may be carry-over from other donors' samples. This CDR3 is CASSPRTGLNQPQHF. CDR3 DNA: TGTGCCAGCAGTCCTAGGACAGGGCTCAATCAGCCCCAGCATTTT.